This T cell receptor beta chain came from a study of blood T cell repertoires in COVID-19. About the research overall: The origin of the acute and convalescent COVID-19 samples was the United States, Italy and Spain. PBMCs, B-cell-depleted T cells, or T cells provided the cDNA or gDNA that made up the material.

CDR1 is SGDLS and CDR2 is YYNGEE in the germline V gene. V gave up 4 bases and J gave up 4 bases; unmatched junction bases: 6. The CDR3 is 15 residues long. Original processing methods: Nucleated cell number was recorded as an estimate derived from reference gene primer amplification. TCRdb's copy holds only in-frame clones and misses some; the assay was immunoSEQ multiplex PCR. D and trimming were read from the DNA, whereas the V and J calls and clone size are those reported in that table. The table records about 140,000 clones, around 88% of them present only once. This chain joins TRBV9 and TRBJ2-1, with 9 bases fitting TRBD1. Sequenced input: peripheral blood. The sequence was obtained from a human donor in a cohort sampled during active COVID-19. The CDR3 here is CASSLDRGWYNEQFF. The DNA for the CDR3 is TGTGCCAGCAGCTTGGACAGGGGATGGTACAATGAGCAGTTCTTC.